A single sample is the source of the 22 T cell receptor beta chains below, sequenced in a study of beta chain features in type 1 diabetes. Study conclusions and caveats: Type 1 diabetes patients showed a moderate but significant shortening of TCRB CDR3s in all four CD4+ subsets.

The antigens for these receptors are not known. The investigators reverse transcribed all of the isolated RNA, so they sequenced expressed TCRB transcripts. Libraries were prepared by immunoSEQ multiplex PCR; TCRdb keeps only in-frame clonotypes and omits some of them. Of around 710,000 clones detected, around an eighth appear once; the ten largest clones hold around 0.12%. The sequencing sample was made of naive CD4+ T cells from blood. The origin of the receptors is a man between 25 and 39 years old with type 1 diabetes.

CDR3 coding DNA: TGTGCCAGTAGGGCCAACACCGGGGAGCTGTTTTTT. It is translated as CASRANTGELFF. J is TRBJ2-2 and V is TRBV19; D gene uncertain. Germline V gene sequence: CDR1 LNHDA, CDR2 SQIVND (reference sequence). The CDR3 runs to 12 residues. Trimming removed 6 bases from V and 2 bases from J, with 4 bases in between.

The chain uses TRBV29-1 and TRBJ2-7; D call uncertain. Deletions cut 6 bases from V and 2 bases from J, with 17 bases between. The CDR3 has 14 amino acids. Germline assignment: CDR1 SQVTM and CDR2 ANQGSEA. Here the CDR3 reads CSVMAHPNPYEQYF. CDR3 coding DNA: TGCAGCGTGATGGCTCATCCGAACCCCTACGAGCAGTACTTC.

This clone was found a few times. The chain recombines TRBV6-6 with TRBJ1-2, with 8 bases fitting TRBD1. V gave up 3 bases and J gave up 1 base; unmatched junction bases: 4. CDR3 size: 15 residues. CDR1 MNHNY and CDR2 SVGAGI come from the germline V gene (reference sequence). CDR3 DNA sequence: TGTGCCAGCAGTTATGCAGGGGGCAATAACTATGGCTACACCTTC. Translation: CASSYAGGNNYGYTF.

This clone has more than one count but fewer than ten. V and J are TRBV7-9 and TRBJ1-6; no definite D call. The CDR3 totals 16 residues. CDR1 and CDR2 (germline): SEHNR, FQNEAQ (reference sequence). V was trimmed by 0 bases and J by 8 bases, leaving 14 bases between them. The CDR3 sequence is CASSLAGSRADSPLHF. CDR3 DNA: TGTGCCAGCAGCTTAGCGGGATCACGAGCTGATTCACCCCTCCACTTT.

This clone was seen more than once but under ten times. The CDR3, as DNA: TGTGCCAGCAGCAACCCACAGGGGGCGGCCTCTGGGGCCAACGTCCTGACTTTC. Its translation is CASSNPQGAASGANVLTF. The chain has TRBV7-2 and TRBJ2-6; 9 bases match TRBD1. This CDR3 comprises 18 residues. CDR1 SGHTA and CDR2 FQGNSA come from the germline V gene. Trimming removed 5 bases from V and 0 bases from J; junction bases left unmatched: 8.

The chain carries TRBV7-7 and TRBJ2-2; no definite D call. V lost 3 bases and J lost 5, with 4 bases in between. This CDR3 is built from 12 residues. The germline V gene encodes CDR1 SSHAT and CDR2 FNYEAQ (reference sequence). The CDR3, as DNA: TGTGCCAGCAGCTTTGATACCGGGGAGCTGTTTTTT. This encodes CASSFDTGELFF.

This clone was recorded a few times. The rearrangement links TRBV28 to TRBJ1-2; TRBD1 aligns across 8 bases. This CDR3 contains 16 residues. V shed 7 bases, J shed 2 bases, and the junction held 12 bases outside the gene matches. CDR1 and CDR2 from the germline V gene are MDHEN and SYDVKM. The CDR3 region is CASTGEGRGPNYGYTF. The CDR3 coding sequence is TGTGCCAGCACCGGGGAGGGCAGGGGGCCGAACTATGGCTACACCTTC.

This clone was seen more than once but under ten times. V gene TRBV7-2 combines with J gene TRBJ1-2; 11 bases agree with TRBD1. The CDR3 contains 16 residues. Germline CDR1 is SGHTA and CDR2 is FQGNSA. Germline trimming cut 4 bases from V and 2 bases from J; bases unmatched to any gene: 6. The CDR3: CASSSPGTGGNYGYTF. Here the CDR3 DNA reads TGTGCCAGCAGCTCCCCCGGGACAGGGGGAAACTATGGCTACACCTTC.

The rearrangement uses TRBV7-2 and TRBJ2-2; 7 bases line up with TRBD1. The ends lost 5 bases at V and 5 bases at J; junction bases unmatched: 5. Per germline, CDR1 SGHTA and CDR2 FQGNSA. The CDR3 has 14 amino acids. Here the CDR3 DNA reads TGTGCCAGCAGCAGGGGGCCGGGGACCGGGGAGCTGTTTTTT. Translation: CASSRGPGTGELFF.

This clone was picked up a small number of times. V is TRBV29-1 and J is TRBJ1-4; TRBD1 matches 7 bases. V trimming: 7 bases; J trimming: 8 bases; junction bases outside the gene matches: 7. CDR1 and CDR2 from the germline V gene are SQVTM and ANQGSEA. The CDR3 consists of 12 residues. The CDR3 region is CSGRTGSEKLFF. In DNA, the CDR3 is TGCAGCGGACGGACAGGTAGCGAAAAACTGTTTTTT.

This clone has a handful of counts. The rearrangement joins TRBV5-6 to TRBJ1-3, with D hard to call. Germline V gene sequence: CDR1 SGHDT, CDR2 YYEEEE. This CDR3 comprises 13 residues. Trimming stripped 1 base from V and 0 bases from J, with 2 bases between. CDR3 nucleotide sequence: TGTGCCAGCAGCTTGAGCTCTGGAAACACCATATATTTT. Protein sequence: CASSLSSGNTIYF.

This clone was picked up a small number of times. The V call is TRBV15, the J call TRBJ2-2; 9 positions match TRBD1. CDR3 length: 19 residues. Per the germline V gene, CDR1 is LNHNV and CDR2 is YYDKDF (reference sequence). With 1 base clipped from V and 3 bases from J, the junction kept 12 bases outside the gene matches. CDR3 loop: CATSRGPHRGLPDTGELFF. The CDR3 DNA sequence: TGTGCCACCAGCAGAGGCCCTCACAGGGGGCTACCGGACACCGGGGAGCTGTTTTTT.

A few counts support this clone. The chain carries TRBV2 and TRBJ2-7; possible D gene TRBD2, 5 bases. The V gene's germline CDR1 is SNHLY and CDR2 FYNNEI. V was shortened by 6 bases and J by 4 bases, with 10 bases between the two germline ends. This CDR3 is built from 12 residues. The CDR3 DNA follows: TGTGCCAGCAGAGGAGGCCAGTACGAGCAGTACTTC. Protein sequence: CASRGGQYEQYF.

This clone appeared a few times. J is TRBJ2-2 and V is TRBV2; D not resolved. There are 14 residues in the CDR3. The germline CDR1 and CDR2 sequences are SNHLY and FYNNEI. Trimming stripped 8 bases from V and 3 bases from J, with 13 bases between. The CDR3 sequence: CASRFGRDTGELFF. The CDR3 region has the DNA TGTGCCAGCCGCTTCGGCCGGGACACCGGGGAGCTGTTTTTT.

This clone was detected a few times. The chain carries TRBV7-2 and TRBJ1-5; TRBD1 might be the D (5 bases). The CDR3 has 18 residues. Germline CDR1 and CDR2: SGHTA and FQGNSA. The V and J ends lost 5 bases and 6 bases respectively, with 26 bases between them. In DNA form, the CDR3 reads TGTGCCAGCAGCCGAGCCCAGCGCACGGTCGCAGGGAGTCAGCCCCAGCATTTT. This codes for CASSRAQRTVAGSQPQHF.

This clone was counted between two and nine times. The V gene is TRBV28, the J gene TRBJ1-4; D is uncertain. The germline gives CDR1 MDHEN, CDR2 SYDVKM. The V end lost 1 base, the J end lost 16 bases, and 13 bases lay between the germline ends. This CDR3 comprises 12 residues. The CDR3 protein is CASSLYGRGAFF. CDR3 nucleotides: TGTGCCAGCAGTTTATACGGGAGAGGAGCGTTTTTT. The variable domain in full, completed from reference TRBV28 and TRBJ1-4, reads DVKVTQSSRYLVKRTGEKVFLECVQDMDHENMFWYRQDPGLGLRLIYFSYDVKMKEKGDIPEGYSVSREKKERFSLILESASTNQTSMYLCASSLYGRGAFFGSGTQLSVL.

V gene TRBV29-1 combines with J gene TRBJ1-2; D unclear. Trimming shortened V by 4 bases and J by 8 bases, and 8 bases separated the two germline ends. CDR3 size: 10 residues. CDR1 is SQVTM, CDR2 ANQGSEA, per germline. DNA for the CDR3: TGCAGCGTTGGAGCTCCGGGCTACACCTTC. Its protein is CSVGAPGYTF.

This clone has only a few counts. V and J are TRBV19 and TRBJ2-7, with unresolved D. V lost 2 bases and J lost 0, with 8 bases in between. The CDR3 covers 14 residues. The germline CDR1 and CDR2 sequences are LNHDA and SQIVND (reference sequence). The CDR3 reads CASSIRQSSYEQYF. Here the CDR3 DNA reads TGTGCCAGTAGTATAAGGCAGAGCTCCTACGAGCAGTACTTC.

The table lists this clone with a few counts. The chain carries TRBV5-1 and TRBJ1-1; D is perhaps TRBD1 (5 bases). The CDR3 contains 13 residues. Germline CDR1 is SGHRS and CDR2 is YFSETQ. The germline V and J ends were trimmed by 2 bases and 4 bases, with 9 bases remaining between them. CDR3 nucleotides: TGCGCCAGCAGCTTCTCGCAGGGCACTGAAGCTTTCTTT. Translated, it gives CASSFSQGTEAFF.

This sequence joins TRBV27 and TRBJ1-1; D is ambiguous. CDR3 size: 11 residues. Germline assignment: CDR1 MNHEY and CDR2 SMNVEV (reference sequence). The V end was cut by 8 bases, the J end by 6 bases, with 10 bases between. CDR3 residues: CASAQGAEAFF. CDR3 DNA sequence: TGTGCCAGCGCTCAAGGAGCTGAAGCTTTCTTT.

The count of this clone is one. The J gene is TRBJ1-2, the V gene TRBV28; 8 bases fit TRBD1. Germline assignment: CDR1 MDHEN and CDR2 SYDVKM. V lost 3 bases, J lost 8 bases, and 5 bases stayed unmatched. The CDR3 contains 13 residues. The CDR3 here is CASSFQGAQGYTF. The CDR3 coding sequence is TGTGCCAGCAGTTTCCAGGGGGCTCAGGGCTACACCTTC.

This clone appeared a few times. The chain links TRBV7-9 to TRBJ2-7; D tentatively reads TRBD1 or TRBD2 (5 bases each). The CDR3 is 14 amino acids. CDR1 is SEHNR and CDR2 is FQNEAQ in the germline V gene (reference sequence). Trimming removed 1 base from V and 6 bases from J, with 13 bases in between. CDR3 coding DNA: TGTGCCAGCAGCTTAGGGCAGGGAGACCTCGAGCAGTACTTC. Its protein is CASSLGQGDLEQYF.